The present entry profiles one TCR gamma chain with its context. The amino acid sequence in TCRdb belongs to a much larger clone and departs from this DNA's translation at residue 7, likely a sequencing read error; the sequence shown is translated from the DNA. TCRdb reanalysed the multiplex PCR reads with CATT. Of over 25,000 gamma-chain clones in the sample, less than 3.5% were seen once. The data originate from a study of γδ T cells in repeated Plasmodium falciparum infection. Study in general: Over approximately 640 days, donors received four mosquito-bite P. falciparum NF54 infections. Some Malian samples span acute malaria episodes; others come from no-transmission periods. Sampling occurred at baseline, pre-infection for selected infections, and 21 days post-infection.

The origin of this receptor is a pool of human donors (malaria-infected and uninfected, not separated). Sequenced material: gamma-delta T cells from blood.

The CDR3 is CACSGSTRGGELGKKIKVF. CDR3 nucleotide sequence: TGTGCCTGCAGCGGGAGTACAAGGGGAGGCGAGTTGGGCAAAAAAATCAAGGTATTT. The chain links TRGV9 to TRGJP. TCRdb does not report a J gene; here it was assigned by matching the DNA to germline references. There are 19 residues in the CDR3. V was clipped by 11 bases and J by 7 bases; unmatched bases: 23. CDR1 and CDR2 (germline): GITISATS, ISYDGTV (reference sequence).